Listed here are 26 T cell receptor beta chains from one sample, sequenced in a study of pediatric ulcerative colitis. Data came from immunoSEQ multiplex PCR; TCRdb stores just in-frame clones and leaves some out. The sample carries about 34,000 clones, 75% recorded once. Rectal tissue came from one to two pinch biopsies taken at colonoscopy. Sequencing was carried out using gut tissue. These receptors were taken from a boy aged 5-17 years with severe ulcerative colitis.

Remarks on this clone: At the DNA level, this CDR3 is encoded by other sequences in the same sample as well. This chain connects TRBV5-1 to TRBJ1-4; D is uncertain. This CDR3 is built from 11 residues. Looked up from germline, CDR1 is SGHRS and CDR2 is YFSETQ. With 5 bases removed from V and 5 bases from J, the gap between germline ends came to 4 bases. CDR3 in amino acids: CASRLNEKLFF. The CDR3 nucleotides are TGCGCCAGCAGGCTAAATGAAAAACTGTTTTTT.

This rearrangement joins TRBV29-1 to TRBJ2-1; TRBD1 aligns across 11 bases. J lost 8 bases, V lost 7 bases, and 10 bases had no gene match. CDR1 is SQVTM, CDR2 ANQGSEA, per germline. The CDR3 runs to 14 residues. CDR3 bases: TGCAGCGCCCCCCTGGGACAGGGGGACGATGAGCAGTTCTTC. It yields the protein CSAPLGQGDDEQFF.

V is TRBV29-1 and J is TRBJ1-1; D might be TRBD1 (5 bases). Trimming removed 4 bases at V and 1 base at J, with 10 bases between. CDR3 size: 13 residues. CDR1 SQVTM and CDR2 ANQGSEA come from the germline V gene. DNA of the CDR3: TGCAGCGTTGTACAGGTGGGGAACACTGAAGCTTTCTTT. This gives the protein CSVVQVGNTEAFF.

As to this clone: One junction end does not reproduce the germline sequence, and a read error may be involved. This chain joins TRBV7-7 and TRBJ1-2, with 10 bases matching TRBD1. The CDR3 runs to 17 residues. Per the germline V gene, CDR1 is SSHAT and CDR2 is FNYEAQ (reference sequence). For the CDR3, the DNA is TGTGCTAGCAGCTTAGACAGGGGGCCAATTGGCGGGTATGGCTACACCTTC. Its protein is CASSLDRGPIGGYGYTF.

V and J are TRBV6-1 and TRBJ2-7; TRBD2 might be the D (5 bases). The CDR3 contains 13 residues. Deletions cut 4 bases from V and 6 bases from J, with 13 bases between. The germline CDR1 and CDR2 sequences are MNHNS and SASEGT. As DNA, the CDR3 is TGTGCCAGCAGTGTCTCCTTCGGAGGCGAGCAGTACTTC. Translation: CASSVSFGGEQYF.

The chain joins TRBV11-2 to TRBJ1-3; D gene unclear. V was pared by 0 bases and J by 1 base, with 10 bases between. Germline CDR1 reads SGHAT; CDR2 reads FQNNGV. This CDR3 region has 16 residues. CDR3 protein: CASSLEPAVSGNTIYF. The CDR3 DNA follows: TGTGCCAGCAGCTTAGAACCCGCAGTTTCTGGAAACACCATATATTTT.

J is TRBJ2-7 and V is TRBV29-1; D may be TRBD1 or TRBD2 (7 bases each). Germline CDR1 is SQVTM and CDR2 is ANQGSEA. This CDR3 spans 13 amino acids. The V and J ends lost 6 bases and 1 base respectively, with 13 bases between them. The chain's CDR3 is CSVQGGPSYEQYF. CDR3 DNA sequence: TGCAGCGTCCAGGGGGGGCCATCCTACGAGCAGTACTTC.

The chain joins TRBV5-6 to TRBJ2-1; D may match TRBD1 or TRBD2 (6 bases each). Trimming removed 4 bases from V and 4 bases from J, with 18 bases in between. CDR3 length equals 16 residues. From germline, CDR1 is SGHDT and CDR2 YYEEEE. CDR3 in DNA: TGTGCCAGCAGCCCGGGGGCAGCTCCTCGTTACAATGAGCAGTTCTTC. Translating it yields CASSPGAAPRYNEQFF.

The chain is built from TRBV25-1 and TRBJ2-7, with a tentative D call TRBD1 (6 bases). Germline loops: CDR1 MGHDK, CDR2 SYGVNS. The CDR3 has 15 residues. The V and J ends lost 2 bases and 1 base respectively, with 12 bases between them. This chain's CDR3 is CASSERGQRSYEQYF. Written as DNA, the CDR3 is TGTGCCAGCAGTGAAAGAGGACAGAGATCCTACGAGCAGTACTTC.

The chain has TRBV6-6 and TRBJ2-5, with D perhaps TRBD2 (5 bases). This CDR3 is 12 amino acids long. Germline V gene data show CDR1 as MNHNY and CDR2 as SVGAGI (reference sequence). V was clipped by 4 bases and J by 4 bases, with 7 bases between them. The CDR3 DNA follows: TGTGCCAGCAGTTTAGAGGGAGAGACCCAGTACTTC. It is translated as CASSLEGETQYF.

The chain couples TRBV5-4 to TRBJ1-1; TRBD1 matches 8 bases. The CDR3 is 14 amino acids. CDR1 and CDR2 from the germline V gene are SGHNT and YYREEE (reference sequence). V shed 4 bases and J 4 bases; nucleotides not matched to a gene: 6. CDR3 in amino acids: CASSHRDRFTEAFF. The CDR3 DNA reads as TGTGCCAGCAGCCACCGGGACAGGTTCACTGAAGCTTTCTTT.

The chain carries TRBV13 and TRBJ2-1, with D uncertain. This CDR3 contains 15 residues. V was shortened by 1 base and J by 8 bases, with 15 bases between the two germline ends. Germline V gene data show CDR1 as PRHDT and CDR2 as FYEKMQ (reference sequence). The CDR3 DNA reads TGTGCCAGCAGCTTAGCCTCCGCAGTGTTGTATGAGCAGTTCTTC. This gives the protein CASSLASAVLYEQFF.

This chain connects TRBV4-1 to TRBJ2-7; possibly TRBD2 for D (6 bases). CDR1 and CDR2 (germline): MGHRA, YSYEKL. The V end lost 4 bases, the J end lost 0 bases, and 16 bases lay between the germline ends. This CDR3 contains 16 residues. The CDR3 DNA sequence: TGCGCCAGCAGCCGGAGCGGGCAGGATTCCTCCTACGAGCAGTACTTC. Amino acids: CASSRSGQDSSYEQYF.

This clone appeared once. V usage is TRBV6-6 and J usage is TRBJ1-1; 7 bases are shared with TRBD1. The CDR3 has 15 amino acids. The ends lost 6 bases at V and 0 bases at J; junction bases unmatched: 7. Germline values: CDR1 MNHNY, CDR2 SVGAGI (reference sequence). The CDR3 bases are TGTGCCAGCAGCGGGAGGGACAGAATGAACACTGAAGCTTTCTTT. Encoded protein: CASSGRDRMNTEAFF.

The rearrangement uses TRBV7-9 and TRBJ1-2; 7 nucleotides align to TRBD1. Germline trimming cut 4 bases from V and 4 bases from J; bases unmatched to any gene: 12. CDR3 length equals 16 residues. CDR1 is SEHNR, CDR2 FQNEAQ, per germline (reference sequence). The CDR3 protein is CASSSSQGLRVYGYTF. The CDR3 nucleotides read TGTGCCAGCAGCTCTTCACAGGGGCTGCGGGTCTATGGCTACACCTTC.

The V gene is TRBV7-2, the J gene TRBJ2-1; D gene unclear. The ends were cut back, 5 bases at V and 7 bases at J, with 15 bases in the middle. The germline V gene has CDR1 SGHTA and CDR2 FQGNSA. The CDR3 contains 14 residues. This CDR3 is CASSLRPGRNEQFF. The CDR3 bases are TGTGCCAGCAGCCTTCGTCCTGGTAGGAATGAGCAGTTCTTC.

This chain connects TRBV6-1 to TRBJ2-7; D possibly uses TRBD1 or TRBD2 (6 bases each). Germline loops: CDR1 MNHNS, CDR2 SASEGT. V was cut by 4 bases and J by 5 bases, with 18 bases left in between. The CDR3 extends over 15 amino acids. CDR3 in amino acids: CASSARRGTVNEQYF. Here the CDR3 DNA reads TGTGCCAGCAGTGCCCGGAGGGGGACGGTGAACGAGCAGTACTTC.

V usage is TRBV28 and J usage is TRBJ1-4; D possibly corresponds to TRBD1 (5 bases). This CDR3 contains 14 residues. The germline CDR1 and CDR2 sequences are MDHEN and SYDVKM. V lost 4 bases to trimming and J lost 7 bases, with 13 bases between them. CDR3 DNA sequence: TGTGCCAGCAGTTCAGGGATTATGAGTGAAAAACTGTTTTTT. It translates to CASSSGIMSEKLFF. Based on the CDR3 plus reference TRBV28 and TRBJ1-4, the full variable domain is DVKVTQSSRYLVKRTGEKVFLECVQDMDHENMFWYRQDPGLGLRLIYFSYDVKMKEKGDIPEGYSVSREKKERFSLILESASTNQTSMYLCASSSGIMSEKLFFGSGTQLSVL.

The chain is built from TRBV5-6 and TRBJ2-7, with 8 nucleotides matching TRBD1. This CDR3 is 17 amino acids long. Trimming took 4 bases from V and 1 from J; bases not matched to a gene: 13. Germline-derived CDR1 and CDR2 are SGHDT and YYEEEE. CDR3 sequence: CASSRTGLTRKSYEQYF. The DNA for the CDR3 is TGTGCCAGCAGCCGGACAGGGCTGACCCGGAAATCCTACGAGCAGTACTTC.

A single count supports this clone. The CDR3 bases are TGTGCCAGCAGCTTAGCGGGGGGACAGCCCTCCGGTCAGCCCCAGCATTTT. This translates into CASSLAGGQPSGQPQHF. J is TRBJ1-5 and V is TRBV7-2; 7 nucleotides align to TRBD1. CDR3 length: 17 residues. Germline assignment: CDR1 SGHTA and CDR2 FQGNSA. The J segment lost 6 bases and the V segment lost 0 bases, leaving 11 bases of the junction unmatched. The full variable domain, in which reference TRBV7-2 and TRBJ1-5 provide the parts outside the CDR3, is GAGVSQSPSNKVTEKGKDVELRCDPISGHTALYWYRQSLGQGLEFLIYFQGNSAPDKSGLPSDRFSAERTGGSVSTLTIQRTQQEDSAVYLCASSLAGGQPSGQPQHFGDGTRLSIL.

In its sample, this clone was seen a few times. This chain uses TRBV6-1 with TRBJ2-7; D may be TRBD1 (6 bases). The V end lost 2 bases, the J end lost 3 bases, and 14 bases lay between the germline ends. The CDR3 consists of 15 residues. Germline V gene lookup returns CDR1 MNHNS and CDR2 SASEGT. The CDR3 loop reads CASSESEDRLYEQYF. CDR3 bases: TGTGCCAGCAGTGAAAGTGAGGACAGACTCTACGAGCAGTACTTC.

CDR3 loop: CASSLLGGGSYEQYF. CDR3 coding DNA: TGTGCCAGCAGCTTGTTAGGGGGCGGCTCCTACGAGCAGTACTTC. J is TRBJ2-7 and V is TRBV5-5; 7 bases agree with TRBD1. Germline V gene lookup returns CDR1 SGHKS and CDR2 YYEKEE (reference sequence). J lost 0 bases, V lost 1 base, and 4 bases had no gene match. This CDR3 region has 15 residues.

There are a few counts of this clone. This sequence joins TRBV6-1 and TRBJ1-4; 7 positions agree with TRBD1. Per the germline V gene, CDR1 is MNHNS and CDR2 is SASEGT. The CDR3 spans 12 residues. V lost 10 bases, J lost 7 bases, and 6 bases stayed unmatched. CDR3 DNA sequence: TGTGCCATTCGACAGGGAGGTGAAAAACTGTTTTTT. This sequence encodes CAIRQGGEKLFF.

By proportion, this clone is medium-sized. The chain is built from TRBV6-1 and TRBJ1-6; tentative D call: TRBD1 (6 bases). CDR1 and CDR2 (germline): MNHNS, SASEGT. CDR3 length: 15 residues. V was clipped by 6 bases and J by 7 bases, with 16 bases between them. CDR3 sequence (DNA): TGTGCCAGCAGGGAGGGGGTTGAGGCCAATTCACCCCTCCACTTT. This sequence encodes CASREGVEANSPLHF.

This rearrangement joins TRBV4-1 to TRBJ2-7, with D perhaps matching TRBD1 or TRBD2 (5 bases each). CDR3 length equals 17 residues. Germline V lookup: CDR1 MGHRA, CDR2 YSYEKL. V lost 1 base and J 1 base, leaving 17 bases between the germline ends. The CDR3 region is CASSQGLNGDRSYEQYF. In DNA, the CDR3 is TGCGCCAGCAGCCAAGGACTTAACGGGGACCGGTCCTACGAGCAGTACTTC.

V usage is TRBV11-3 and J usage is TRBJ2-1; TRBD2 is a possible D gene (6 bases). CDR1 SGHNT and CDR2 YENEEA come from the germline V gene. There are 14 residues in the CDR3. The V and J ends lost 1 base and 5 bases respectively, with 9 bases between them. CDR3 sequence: CASSLAGVHNEQFF. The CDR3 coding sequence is TGTGCCAGCAGCTTAGCGGGGGTCCACAATGAGCAGTTCTTC.